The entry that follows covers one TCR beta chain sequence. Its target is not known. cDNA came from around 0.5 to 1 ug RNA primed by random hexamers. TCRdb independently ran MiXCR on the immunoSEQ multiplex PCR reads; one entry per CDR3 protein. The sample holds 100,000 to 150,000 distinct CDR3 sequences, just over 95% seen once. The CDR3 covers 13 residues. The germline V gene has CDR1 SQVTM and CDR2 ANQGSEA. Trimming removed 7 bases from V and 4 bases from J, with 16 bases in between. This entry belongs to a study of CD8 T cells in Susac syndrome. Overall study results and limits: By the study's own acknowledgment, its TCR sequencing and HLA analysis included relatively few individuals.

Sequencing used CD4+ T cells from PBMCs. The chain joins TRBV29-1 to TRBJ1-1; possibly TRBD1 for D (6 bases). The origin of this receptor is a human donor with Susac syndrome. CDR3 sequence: CSAERGGGTEAFF. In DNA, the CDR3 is TGCAGCGCTGAGAGGGGAGGGGGCACTGAAGCTTTCTTT.